The 7 T cell receptor beta chains below were found in one sample sequenced in a study of T-cell memory formation after mild COVID-19. TCRdb called the 5' RACE reads again in MiXCR, with one record for every CDR3 protein. The sample carries 350,000 to 500,000 distinct CDR3 sequences, around 19% recorded once. Sequencing was done on a sample of PBMCs or a T cell subset sorted from them (not recorded which). These receptors all come from an adult woman who had mild COVID-19 (a few samples of this study predate the infection). Cell type and time point are not known.

The rearrangement uses TRBV20-1 and TRBJ2-1, with D unresolved. Germline CDR1 and CDR2: DFQATT and SNEGSKA (reference sequence). This CDR3 is 13 amino acids long. The CDR3 region has the DNA TGCAGCGAAACACCGGCGGTCTACAATGAGCAGTTCTTC. This translates into CSETPAVYNEQFF.

The V and J genes are TRBV4-1 and TRBJ1-1; D is unclear. CDR1 MGHRA and CDR2 YSYEKL come from the germline V gene. V was shortened by 1 base and J by 10 bases, with 10 bases between the two germline ends. This CDR3 is 12 amino acids long. CDR3 sequence: CASSQGTVGAFF. CDR3 sequence (DNA): TGCGCCAGCAGCCAAGGCACAGTCGGAGCTTTCTTT.

The chain carries TRBV10-3 and TRBJ2-1, with D possibly TRBD1 on 6 matching bases. Germline CDR1 and CDR2: ENHRY and SYGVKD. Trimming removed 0 bases from V and 6 bases from J, with 12 bases in between. This CDR3 has 15 residues. CDR3 region: CAISESQGTVNEQFF. CDR3 DNA sequence: TGTGCCATCAGTGAGTCACAGGGTACTGTCAATGAGCAGTTCTTC.

V and J are TRBV7-2 and TRBJ2-5, with 9 bases that match TRBD2. V lost 0 bases to trimming and J lost 5 bases; unmatched junction nucleotides: 10. Per the germline V gene, CDR1 is SGHTA and CDR2 is FQGNSA. The CDR3 loop spans 17 amino acids. The CDR3 here is CASSLALAGAPGETQYF. CDR3 bases: TGTGCCAGCAGCTTAGCTTTAGCGGGGGCCCCGGGGGAGACCCAGTACTTC.

The chain joins TRBV20-1 to TRBJ2-3; possible D gene TRBD2, 5 bases. Trimming took off 1 base at V and 0 bases at J, with 8 bases between the two ends. Germline CDR1 and CDR2: DFQATT and SNEGSKA (reference sequence). The CDR3 consists of 14 residues. The CDR3 DNA is TGCAGTGCTAGAGGGACTCTTAGCACAGATACGCAGTATTTT. It encodes CSARGTLSTDTQYF.

This clonotype appeared a few times. The V gene is TRBV5-5, the J gene TRBJ2-5, with 15 positions matching TRBD2. Germline V lookup: CDR1 SGHKS, CDR2 YYEKEE (reference sequence). V was clipped by 4 bases and J by 7 bases; unmatched bases: 11. The CDR3 is made up of 17 amino acids. CDR3 protein: CASSQGTSGGTQGTQYF. In DNA form, the CDR3 reads TGTGCCAGCAGCCAAGGGACTAGCGGGGGGACGCAGGGGACCCAGTACTTC.

The DNA for the CDR3 is TGTGCCAGCTCACCACAAGGGACAGAGACCCAGTACTTC. This sequence encodes CASSPQGTETQYF. The chain recombines TRBV18 with TRBJ2-5; D might be TRBD1 or TRBD2, each matching 5 bases. V gave up 1 base and J gave up 4 bases, with 7 bases separating them. The germline CDR1 and CDR2 sequences are KGHSH and LQKENI. CDR3 length equals 13 residues.